Each of the 26 T cell receptor beta chains below was sequenced from the same sample in a study of blood T cell repertoires in COVID-19. The table came from immunoSEQ multiplex PCR; TCRdb's copy has only in-frame clones and leaves some out. The sample holds a few hundred thousand clones, approximately 88% seen once. The sequenced sample consisted of peripheral blood. The receptors were sampled from a man between 18 and 35 years old who had recovered from COVID-19.

V usage is TRBV6-6 and J usage is TRBJ2-3; tentative D call: TRBD1 (6 bases). This CDR3 has 16 residues. Trimming cost V 4 bases and J 1 base, with 15 bases left between them. Per the germline V gene, CDR1 is MNHNY and CDR2 is SVGAGI (reference sequence). CDR3: CASSFGTWKRTDTQYF. The CDR3 DNA is TGTGCCAGCAGTTTCGGGACATGGAAACGCACAGATACGCAGTATTTT.

J is TRBJ2-7 and V is TRBV15, with TRBD1 as a possible D gene (5 bases). The CDR3 loop spans 16 amino acids. With 4 bases removed from V and 2 bases from J, the gap between germline ends came to 18 bases. The V gene's germline CDR1 is LNHNV and CDR2 YYDKDF (reference sequence). The chain's CDR3 is CATSKVPDSSPYEQYF. CDR3 sequence (DNA): TGTGCCACCAGCAAAGTCCCCGACAGTTCACCCTACGAGCAGTACTTC.

The chain is built from TRBV19 and TRBJ2-1, with D perhaps TRBD2 (5 bases). Deletions cut 4 bases from V and 0 bases from J, with 10 bases between. The CDR3 extends over 15 amino acids. Germline loops: CDR1 LNHDA, CDR2 SQIVND (reference sequence). CDR3 loop: CASSKTMGSYNEQFF. The CDR3 region has the DNA TGTGCCAGTAGTAAGACTATGGGCTCCTACAATGAGCAGTTCTTC.

V gene TRBV4-1 combines with J gene TRBJ2-6; TRBD1 matches 9 bases. Unmatched junction bases numbered 8, after V lost 2 bases and J lost 0 bases. The CDR3 contains 19 residues. Germline-derived CDR1 and CDR2 are MGHRA and YSYEKL. CDR3 coding DNA: TGCGCCAGCAGCCAAAGGCCGGGACAGGGAAGCTCTGGGGCCAACGTCCTGACTTTC. Translated, it gives CASSQRPGQGSSGANVLTF.

The chain employs TRBV9 and TRBJ2-3, with 8 positions matching TRBD1. The germline V gene has CDR1 SGDLS and CDR2 YYNGEE. V was pared by 1 base and J by 8 bases, with 12 bases of the junction left unmatched. This CDR3 is 16 amino acids long. The CDR3 is CASSVQGQGDLGTQYF. The DNA for the CDR3 is TGTGCCAGCAGCGTACAAGGACAGGGCGATCTAGGTACGCAGTATTTT.

The rearrangement links TRBV19 to TRBJ1-6; 9 nucleotides agree with TRBD1. CDR3 length equals 14 residues. Germline V lookup: CDR1 LNHDA, CDR2 SQIVND (reference sequence). V gave up 5 bases and J gave up 10 bases; unmatched junction bases: 6. The CDR3 loop is CASSSGQGGSPLHF. CDR3 coding DNA: TGTGCCAGTAGTTCGGGACAGGGTGGATCACCCCTCCACTTT.

This chain joins TRBV9 and TRBJ2-7; TRBD1 matches 9 bases. The CDR3 extends over 17 amino acids. Trimming at V came to 0 bases and at J to 2 bases, leaving 9 bases not matched to a gene. Germline V CDR1 and CDR2: SGDLS, YYNGEE. The CDR3 sequence is CASSVGPSGTGTYEQYF. The CDR3 coding sequence is TGTGCCAGCAGCGTAGGACCCTCCGGGACAGGGACCTACGAGCAGTACTTC.

V is TRBV6-1 and J is TRBJ1-4; possibly TRBD1 for D (5 bases). V shed 3 bases and J shed 11 bases, with 13 bases lying between them. The CDR3 extends over 13 amino acids. CDR1 and CDR2 (germline): MNHNS, SASEGT. CDR3 nucleotide sequence: TGTGCCAGCAGTGAGGGCCCGGGGGAGAAACTGTTTTTT. Its protein is CASSEGPGEKLFF.

The CDR3 DNA reads as TGCAGCGAGAGGGGGGGATCCTACAATGAGCAGTTCTTC. This sequence encodes CSERGGSYNEQFF. V usage is TRBV29-1 and J usage is TRBJ2-1, with D possibly being TRBD2 (7 bases). The germline CDR1 and CDR2 sequences are SQVTM and ANQGSEA. Between the trimmed V and J ends, which lost 7 bases and 1 base, there was a span of 11 bases. This CDR3 contains 13 residues.

V gene TRBV12-5 combines with J gene TRBJ2-3; perhaps TRBD1 as D (6 bases). Germline V gene sequence: CDR1 LGHNT, CDR2 FRNRAP. Trimming left V 0 bases short and J 6 bases short, with 22 bases between. The CDR3 has 18 amino acids. CDR3 loop: CASGLVLAGARGSDTQYF. For the CDR3, the DNA is TGTGCTAGTGGTTTGGTATTGGCCGGGGCCAGGGGATCGGATACGCAGTATTTT.

In regard to this clone: One junction end disagrees with the germline gene, perhaps due to a read error. The chain couples TRBV25-1 to TRBJ1-6; possible D gene TRBD1, 6 bases. Per germline, CDR1 MGHDK and CDR2 SYGVNS. CDR3 size: 15 residues. CDR3 nucleotides: TGTGCCAGCCGTGAGACAGGAGACTATAATTCACCCCTCCACTTT. Amino acid sequence: CASRETGDYNSPLHF.

This chain joins TRBV18 and TRBJ2-5; TRBD2 might be the D (6 bases). The CDR3 has 14 amino acids. V was cut by 3 bases and J by 1 base, with 9 bases left in between. Germline assignment: CDR1 KGHSH and CDR2 LQKENI. CDR3 DNA sequence: TGTGCCAGCTCACCCGGCGGGACCCAAGAGACCCAGTACTTC. Protein product: CASSPGGTQETQYF.

About this clone: Other nucleotide sequences from this sample produce the same CDR3. The chain carries TRBV18 and TRBJ1-1; 7 bases line up with TRBD1. CDR1 is KGHSH and CDR2 is LQKENI in the germline V gene. The CDR3 contains 14 residues. After removal of 3 bases from V and 1 base from J, the junction contained 2 bases not matched to a gene. This CDR3 is CASSPGQTNTEAFF. The CDR3 coding sequence is TGTGCCAGCTCACCGGGACAGACGAACACTGAAGCTTTCTTT.

The chain uses TRBV7-9 and TRBJ2-3; TRBD1 might be the D (6 bases). Per germline, CDR1 SEHNR and CDR2 FQNEAQ (reference sequence). The CDR3 totals 15 residues. Deletions cut 6 bases from V and 1 base from J, with 14 bases between. The CDR3 sequence: CASRKRDIGTDTQYF. The DNA for the CDR3 is TGTGCCAGCAGAAAACGGGACATTGGCACAGATACGCAGTATTTT.

The chain joins TRBV5-1 to TRBJ1-2, with D perhaps TRBD1 (6 bases). Per germline, CDR1 SGHRS and CDR2 YFSETQ. Deletions cut 1 base from V and 6 bases from J, with 16 bases between. This CDR3 region has 15 residues. CDR3 residues: CASSLSLGASDGYTF. The CDR3 DNA follows: TGCGCCAGCAGCTTGTCTCTGGGGGCGAGCGATGGCTACACCTTC.

This rearrangement joins TRBV3-1 (or the pseudogene TRBV3-2) to TRBJ2-7; the match to TRBD2 covers 11 bases. The CDR3 has 17 amino acids. J was trimmed by 3 bases and V by 1 base; bases with no gene match: 8. Germline values: CDR1 LGHDT, CDR2 YNNKEL (reference sequence). As DNA, the CDR3 is TGTGCCAGCAGCCAAGGTTTAGCGGGGGGGTTTAACTACGAGCAGTACTTC. Translating it yields CASSQGLAGGFNYEQYF.

This chain links TRBV4-1 with TRBJ2-2; 13 nucleotides match TRBD2. V gave up 4 bases and J gave up 7 bases; unmatched junction bases: 9. Germline V CDR1 and CDR2: MGHRA, YSYEKL. The CDR3 sequence is 17 residues long. The CDR3 spells CASSRTGLAGVGGELFF. DNA of the CDR3: TGCGCCAGCAGCCGAACAGGACTAGCGGGAGTGGGCGGGGAGCTGTTTTTT.

The chain couples TRBV18 to TRBJ1-3, with 7 bases that match TRBD1. The length of the CDR3 is 18 residues. The germline CDR1 and CDR2 sequences are KGHSH and LQKENI. The V segment lost 3 bases and the J segment 0 bases; nucleotides outside the gene matches: 11. CDR3 DNA sequence: TGTGCCAGCTCACCTCCCCGGACCGACAGGGCCTCTGGAAACACCATATATTTT. The encoded protein is CASSPPRTDRASGNTIYF. The full variable domain, rest sourced from reference TRBV18 and TRBJ1-3, is NAGVMQNPRHLVRRRGQEARLRCSPMKGHSHVYWYRQLPEEGLKFMVYLQKENIIDESGMPKERFSAEFPKEGPSILRIQQVVRGDSAAYFCASSPPRTDRASGNTIYFGEGSWLTVV.

This clone appeared a few times. The sample carries other DNA sequences with the same CDR3. This sequence joins TRBV5-1 and TRBJ1-3; 7 nucleotides agree with TRBD1. The germline V gene encodes CDR1 SGHRS and CDR2 YFSETQ. Trimming cost V 0 bases and J 3 bases; bases outside gene matches: 0. This CDR3 spans 14 amino acids. CDR3 DNA sequence: TGCGCCAGCAGCTTGGGACAGGGTGGAAACACCATATATTTT. Translation gives CASSLGQGGNTIYF.

The chain has TRBV5-1 and TRBJ1-2, with 10 nucleotides matching TRBD1. The germline CDR1 and CDR2 sequences are SGHRS and YFSETQ. J was trimmed by 6 bases and V by 4 bases; bases with no gene match: 6. This CDR3 region has 14 residues. CDR3 DNA: TGCGCCAGCAGCACCGGGACAGGGGTGGATGGCTACACCTTC. Amino acids: CASSTGTGVDGYTF.

The chain is built from TRBV3-1 (or the pseudogene TRBV3-2) and TRBJ2-5; D not resolved. V was cut by 0 bases and J by 5 bases, with 10 bases left in between. Germline CDR1 is LGHDT and CDR2 is YNNKEL (reference sequence). The CDR3 sequence is 14 residues long. The CDR3 coding sequence is TGTGCCAGCAGCCAAGATACCGTAGTGGAGACCCAGTACTTC. It encodes CASSQDTVVETQYF.

The CDR3 sequence is CASSLTIGQSNTEAFF. The CDR3 coding sequence is TGTGCCAGCAGCCTCACCATCGGACAGTCGAACACTGAAGCTTTCTTT. The V and J genes are TRBV5-5 and TRBJ1-1; D might be TRBD1 (6 bases). Deletions cut 4 bases from V and 1 base from J, with 17 bases between. CDR1 and CDR2 from the germline V gene are SGHKS and YYEKEE (reference sequence). This CDR3 comprises 16 residues.

The J gene is TRBJ2-7, the V gene TRBV14; D uncertain. CDR3 length: 16 residues. The V gene's germline CDR1 is SGHDN and CDR2 FVKESK. V shed 0 bases and J shed 0 bases, with 12 bases lying between them. The CDR3 reads CASSQDRELSSYEQYF. The CDR3 DNA sequence: TGTGCCAGCAGCCAAGATCGCGAACTAAGCTCCTACGAGCAGTACTTC.

The J gene is TRBJ2-1, the V gene TRBV9, with 13 bases matching TRBD2. The germline V gene encodes CDR1 SGDLS and CDR2 YYNGEE. The V and J ends lost 5 bases and 5 bases, in that order; junction bases with no gene match: 1. This CDR3 is built from 14 residues. This chain's CDR3 is CASSGTSGNNEQFF. For the CDR3, the DNA is TGTGCCAGCAGTGGGACTAGCGGGAACAATGAGCAGTTCTTC.

The V call is TRBV5-4, the J call TRBJ2-5; tentatively, D is TRBD2 (6 bases). Germline V gives CDR1 SGHNT, CDR2 YYREEE (reference sequence). The length of the CDR3 is 14 residues. Trimming left V 0 bases short and J 5 bases short, with 11 bases between. CDR3 bases: TGTGCCAGCAGCTTGGCGGGAGCCGTGGAGACCCAGTACTTC. Translated, it gives CASSLAGAVETQYF.

This chain links TRBV28 with TRBJ1-1, with 7 positions matching TRBD1. The CDR3 runs to 15 residues. Germline CDR1 is MDHEN and CDR2 is SYDVKM. V was pared by 6 bases and J by 1 base, with 8 bases of the junction left unmatched. DNA for the CDR3: TGTGCCAGCAGACTTCCGACAGGGTGGAACACTGAAGCTTTCTTT. Protein product: CASRLPTGWNTEAFF.